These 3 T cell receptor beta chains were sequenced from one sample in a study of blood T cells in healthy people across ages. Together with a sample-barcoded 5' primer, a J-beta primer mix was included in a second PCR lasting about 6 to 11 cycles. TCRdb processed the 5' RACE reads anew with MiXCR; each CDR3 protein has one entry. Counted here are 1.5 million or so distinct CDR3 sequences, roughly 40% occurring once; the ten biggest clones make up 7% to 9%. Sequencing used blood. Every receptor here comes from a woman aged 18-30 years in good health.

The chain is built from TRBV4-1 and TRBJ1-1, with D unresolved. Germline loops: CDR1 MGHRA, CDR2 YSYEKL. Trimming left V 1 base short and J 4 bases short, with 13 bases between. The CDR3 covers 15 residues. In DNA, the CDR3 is TGCGCCAGCAGCCAAGGAAGGCAGGTGGGCACTGAAGCTTTCTTT. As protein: CASSQGRQVGTEAFF.

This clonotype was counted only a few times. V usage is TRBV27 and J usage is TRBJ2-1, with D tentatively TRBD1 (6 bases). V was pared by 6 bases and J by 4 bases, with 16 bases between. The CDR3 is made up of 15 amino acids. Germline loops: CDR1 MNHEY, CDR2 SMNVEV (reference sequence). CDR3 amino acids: CASSFLGQPYNEQFF. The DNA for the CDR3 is TGTGCCAGCAGCTTCTTAGGACAGCCTTACAATGAGCAGTTCTTC.

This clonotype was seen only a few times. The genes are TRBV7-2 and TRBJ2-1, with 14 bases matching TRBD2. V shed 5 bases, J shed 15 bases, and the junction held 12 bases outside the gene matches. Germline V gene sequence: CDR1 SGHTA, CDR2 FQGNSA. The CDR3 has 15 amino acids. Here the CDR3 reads CASSPGLAGVGPAFF. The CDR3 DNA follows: TGTGCCAGCAGCCCGGGACTAGCGGGAGTGGGTCCTGCGTTCTTC.